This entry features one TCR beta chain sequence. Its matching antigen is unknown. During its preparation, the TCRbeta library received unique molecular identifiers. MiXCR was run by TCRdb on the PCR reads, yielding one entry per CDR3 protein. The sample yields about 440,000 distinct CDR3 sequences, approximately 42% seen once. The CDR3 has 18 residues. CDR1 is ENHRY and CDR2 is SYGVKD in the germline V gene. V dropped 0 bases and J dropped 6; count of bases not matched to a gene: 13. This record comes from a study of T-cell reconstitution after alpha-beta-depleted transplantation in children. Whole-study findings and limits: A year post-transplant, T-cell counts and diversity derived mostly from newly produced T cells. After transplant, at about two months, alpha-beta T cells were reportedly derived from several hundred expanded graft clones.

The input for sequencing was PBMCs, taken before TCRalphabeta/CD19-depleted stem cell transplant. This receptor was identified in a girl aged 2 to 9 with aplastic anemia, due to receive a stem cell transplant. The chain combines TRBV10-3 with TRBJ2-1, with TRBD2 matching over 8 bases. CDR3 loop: CAISESPLTGGPVNEQFF. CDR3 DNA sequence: TGTGCCATCAGTGAGTCGCCCCTAACGGGGGGGCCGGTCAATGAGCAGTTCTTC.